This T cell receptor beta chain was observed in a study of blood T cell repertoires in COVID-19. The germline gives CDR1 SGHNT, CDR2 YYREEE (reference sequence). The CDR3 has 13 amino acids. Trimming removed 0 bases at V and 3 bases at J, with 6 bases between. Per the original data handling: Amplification from reference gene primers served as the basis for estimated nucleated cell counts. TCRdb's copy holds only in-frame clones and misses some; the assay was immunoSEQ multiplex PCR. That table is the source of V, J and clone size, and D and trimming were worked out from the DNA. The sample contains around 170,000 clones, 88% of which appear only once. In its sample, this clone was seen once.

Sequencing used peripheral blood. This clonotype originated in a man aged 55 to 70 with acute or convalescent COVID-19. The chain employs TRBV5-4 and TRBJ2-5; D might be TRBD2 (5 bases). DNA of the CDR3: TGTGCCAGCAGCTTGGCGGGGAAAGAGACCCAGTACTTC. It yields the protein CASSLAGKETQYF.